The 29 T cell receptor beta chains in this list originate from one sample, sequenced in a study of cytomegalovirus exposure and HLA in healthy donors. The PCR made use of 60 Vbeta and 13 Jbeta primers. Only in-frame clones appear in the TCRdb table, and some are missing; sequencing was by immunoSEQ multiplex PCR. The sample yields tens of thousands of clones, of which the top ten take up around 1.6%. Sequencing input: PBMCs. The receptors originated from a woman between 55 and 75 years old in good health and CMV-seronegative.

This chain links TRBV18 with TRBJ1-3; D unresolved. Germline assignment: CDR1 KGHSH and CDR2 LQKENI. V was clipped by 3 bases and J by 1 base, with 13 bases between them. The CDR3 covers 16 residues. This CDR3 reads CASSPAVTQSGNTIYF. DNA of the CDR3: TGTGCCAGCTCACCGGCGGTGACCCAATCTGGAAACACCATATATTTT.

The CDR3 DNA is TGTGCCAGCAGCGTAGCGGGAGGGGCAGATACGCAGTATTTT. Residues: CASSVAGGADTQYF. The chain couples TRBV9 to TRBJ2-3; 8 bases line up with TRBD2. Looked up from germline, CDR1 is SGDLS and CDR2 is YYNGEE. With V trimmed by 0 bases and J by 4 bases, 1 base remained unmatched. The CDR3 is 14 residues long.

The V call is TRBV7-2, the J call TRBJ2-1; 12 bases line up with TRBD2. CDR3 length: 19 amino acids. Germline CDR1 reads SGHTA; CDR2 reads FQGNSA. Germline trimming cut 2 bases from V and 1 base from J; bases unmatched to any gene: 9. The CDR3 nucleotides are TGTGCCAGCAGCTTACTAGCGGGAGGGCCTCGTGGGTCCTACAATGAGCAGTTCTTC. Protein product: CASSLLAGGPRGSYNEQFF.

CDR3: CASSGGQEGVTNEKLFF. CDR3 bases: TGTGCCAGCAGTGGAGGACAGGAGGGGGTAACTAATGAAAAACTGTTTTTT. J is TRBJ1-4 and V is TRBV6-4, with 7 bases fitting TRBD1. Germline-derived CDR1 and CDR2 are MRHNA and SNTAGT. The CDR3 runs 17 residues. V was clipped by 4 bases and J by 1 base; unmatched bases: 9.

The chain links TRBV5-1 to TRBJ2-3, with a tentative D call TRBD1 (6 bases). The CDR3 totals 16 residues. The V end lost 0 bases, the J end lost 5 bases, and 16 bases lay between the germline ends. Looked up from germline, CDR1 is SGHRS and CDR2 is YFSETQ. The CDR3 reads CASSLALAKGGDTQYF. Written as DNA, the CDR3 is TGCGCCAGCAGCTTGGCCCTCGCGAAAGGGGGAGATACGCAGTATTTT.

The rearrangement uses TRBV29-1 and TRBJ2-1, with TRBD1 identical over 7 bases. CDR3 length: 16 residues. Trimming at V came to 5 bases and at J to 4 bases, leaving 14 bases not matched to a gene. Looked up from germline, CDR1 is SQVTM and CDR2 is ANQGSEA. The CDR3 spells CSVPGFGTEGYNEQFF. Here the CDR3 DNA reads TGCAGCGTTCCGGGGTTCGGGACAGAGGGGTACAATGAGCAGTTCTTC.

CDR3 in DNA: TGTGCCAGCAGCTTGGCCCACAGGAGATACACAGATACGCAGTATTTT. It translates to CASSLAHRRYTDTQYF. The gene calls are TRBV5-4 and TRBJ2-3, with D possibly TRBD1 on 5 matching bases. The V end lost 0 bases, the J end lost 2 bases, and 13 bases lay between the germline ends. CDR1 and CDR2 from the germline V gene are SGHNT and YYREEE (reference sequence). The CDR3 spans 16 residues.

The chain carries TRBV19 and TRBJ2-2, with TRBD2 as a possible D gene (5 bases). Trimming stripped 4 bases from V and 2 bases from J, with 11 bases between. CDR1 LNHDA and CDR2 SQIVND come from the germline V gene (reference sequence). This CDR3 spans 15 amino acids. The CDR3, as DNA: TGTGCCAGTAGTAACCCGGGAATAAACACCGGGGAGCTGTTTTTT. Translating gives CASSNPGINTGELFF. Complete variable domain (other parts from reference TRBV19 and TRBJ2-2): DGGITQSPKYLFRKEGQNVTLSCEQNLNHDAMYWYRQDPGQGLRLIYYSQIVNDFQKGDIAEGYSVSREKKESFPLTVTSAQKNPTAFYLCASSNPGINTGELFFGEGSRLTVL.

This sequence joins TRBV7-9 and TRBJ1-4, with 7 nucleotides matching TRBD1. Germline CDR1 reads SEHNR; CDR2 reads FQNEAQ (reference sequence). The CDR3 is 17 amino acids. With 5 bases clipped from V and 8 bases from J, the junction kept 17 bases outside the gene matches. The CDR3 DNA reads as TGTGCCAGCAGCCACGGAGAGATCGGGACAGCGAAAGAAAAACTGTTTTTT. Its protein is CASSHGEIGTAKEKLFF.

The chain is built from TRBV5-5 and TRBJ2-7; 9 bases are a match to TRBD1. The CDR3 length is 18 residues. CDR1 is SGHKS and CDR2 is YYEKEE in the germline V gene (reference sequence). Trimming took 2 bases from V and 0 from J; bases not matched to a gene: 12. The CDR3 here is CASSFLFSGTGSSYEQYF. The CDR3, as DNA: TGTGCCAGCAGCTTCCTCTTCTCCGGGACAGGGAGCTCCTACGAGCAGTACTTC.

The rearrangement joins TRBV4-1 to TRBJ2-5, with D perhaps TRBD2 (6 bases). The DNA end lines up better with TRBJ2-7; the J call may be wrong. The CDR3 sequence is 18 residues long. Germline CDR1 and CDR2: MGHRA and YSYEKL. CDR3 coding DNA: TGCGCCAGCAGCCAAGATTCACGGAGTGGGGACTTACCCTACGAGCAGTACTTC. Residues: CASSQDSRSGDLPYEQYF.

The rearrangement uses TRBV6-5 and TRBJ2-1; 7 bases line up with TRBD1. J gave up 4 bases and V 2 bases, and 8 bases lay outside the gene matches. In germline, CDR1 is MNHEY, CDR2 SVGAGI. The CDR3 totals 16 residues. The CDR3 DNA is TGTGCCAGCAGTTACCTTACTGGACAGGCATACAATGAGCAGTTCTTC. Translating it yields CASSYLTGQAYNEQFF.

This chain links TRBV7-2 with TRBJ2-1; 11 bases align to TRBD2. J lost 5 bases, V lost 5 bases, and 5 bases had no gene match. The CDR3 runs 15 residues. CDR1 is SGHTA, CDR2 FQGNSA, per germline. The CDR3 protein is CASSAGTSGNNEQFF. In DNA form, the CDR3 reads TGTGCCAGCAGCGCAGGGACTAGCGGAAACAATGAGCAGTTCTTC.

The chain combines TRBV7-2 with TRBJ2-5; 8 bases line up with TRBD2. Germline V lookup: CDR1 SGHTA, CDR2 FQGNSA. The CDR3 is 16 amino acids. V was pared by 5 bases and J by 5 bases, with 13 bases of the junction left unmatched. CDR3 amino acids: CASSVGGAGGWETQYF. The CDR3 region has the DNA TGTGCCAGCAGCGTAGGGGGTGCGGGAGGTTGGGAGACCCAGTACTTC.

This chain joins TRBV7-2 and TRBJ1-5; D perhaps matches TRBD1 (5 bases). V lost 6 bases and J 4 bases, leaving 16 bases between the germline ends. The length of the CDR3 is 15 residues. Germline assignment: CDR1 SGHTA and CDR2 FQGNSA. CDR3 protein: CASSPWGGDNQPQHF. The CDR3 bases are TGTGCCAGCAGTCCTTGGGGAGGGGATAATCAGCCCCAGCATTTT. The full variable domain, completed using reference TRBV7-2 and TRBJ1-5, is GAGVSQSPSNKVTEKGKDVELRCDPISGHTALYWYRQSLGQGLEFLIYFQGNSAPDKSGLPSDRFSAERTGGSVSTLTIQRTQQEDSAVYLCASSPWGGDNQPQHFGDGTRLSIL.

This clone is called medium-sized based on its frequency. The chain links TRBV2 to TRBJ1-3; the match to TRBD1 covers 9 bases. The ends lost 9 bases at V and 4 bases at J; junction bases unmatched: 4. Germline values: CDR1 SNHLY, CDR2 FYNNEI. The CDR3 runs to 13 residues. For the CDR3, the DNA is TGTGCCAGGGACAGGGGTGCCGGAAACACCATATATTTT. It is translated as CARDRGAGNTIYF. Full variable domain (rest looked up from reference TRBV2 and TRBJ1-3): EPEVTQTPSHQVTQMGQEVILRCVPISNHLYFYWYRQILGQKVEFLVSFYNNEISEKSEIFDDQFSVERPDGSNFTLKIRSTKLEDSAMYFCARDRGAGNTIYFGEGSWLTVV.

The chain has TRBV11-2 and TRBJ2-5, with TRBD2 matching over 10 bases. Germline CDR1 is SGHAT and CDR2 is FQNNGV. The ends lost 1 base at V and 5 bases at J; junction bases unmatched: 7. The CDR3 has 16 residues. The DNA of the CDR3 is TGTGCCAGCAGCTTAGCGGGGACTAGCGTGGTGGAGACCCAGTACTTC. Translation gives CASSLAGTSVVETQYF.

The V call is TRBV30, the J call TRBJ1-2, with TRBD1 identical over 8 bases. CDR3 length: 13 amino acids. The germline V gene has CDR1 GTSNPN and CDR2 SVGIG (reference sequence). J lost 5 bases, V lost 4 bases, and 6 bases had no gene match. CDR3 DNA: TGTGCCTGGAAAATCGGACAGGGTTATGGCTACACCTTC. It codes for CAWKIGQGYGYTF.

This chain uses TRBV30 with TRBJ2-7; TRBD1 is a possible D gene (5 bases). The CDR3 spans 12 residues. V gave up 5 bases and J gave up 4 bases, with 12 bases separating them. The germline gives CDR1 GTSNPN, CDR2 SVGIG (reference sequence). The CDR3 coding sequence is TGTGCCTGGGGTACGACAGTTTACGAGCAGTACTTC. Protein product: CAWGTTVYEQYF.

The CDR3: CASGRQGTEAFF. The CDR3 DNA is TGCGCCAGCGGTCGCCAGGGGACTGAAGCTTTCTTT. The chain employs TRBV10-1 and TRBJ1-1; tentative D call: TRBD1 (6 bases). The germline V gene encodes CDR1 WNHNN and CDR2 SYGVQD (reference sequence). The CDR3 totals 12 residues. The V end lost 8 bases, the J end lost 5 bases, and 12 bases lay between the germline ends.

CDR3 in DNA: TGTGCCAGCAGCTCGGGACTCCAGGGCTATGGCTACACCTTC. Protein product: CASSSGLQGYGYTF. The chain recombines TRBV7-2 with TRBJ1-2, with D perhaps TRBD1 (5 bases). The CDR3 runs 14 residues. CDR1 and CDR2 (germline): SGHTA, FQGNSA. V was pared by 4 bases and J by 4 bases, with 13 bases between.

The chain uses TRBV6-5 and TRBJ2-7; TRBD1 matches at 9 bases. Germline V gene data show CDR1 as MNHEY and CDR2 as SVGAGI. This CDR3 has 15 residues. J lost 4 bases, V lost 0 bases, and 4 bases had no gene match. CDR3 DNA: TGTGCCAGCAGTTACTCTGGGACAGGGTTTTACGAGCAGTACTTC. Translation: CASSYSGTGFYEQYF.

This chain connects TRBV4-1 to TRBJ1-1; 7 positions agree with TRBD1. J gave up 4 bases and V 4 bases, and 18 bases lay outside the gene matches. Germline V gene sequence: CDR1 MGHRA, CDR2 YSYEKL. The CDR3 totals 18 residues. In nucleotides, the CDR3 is TGCGCCAGCAGCCGCCTTGAGGGGGCGGGAATCCTTAGCACTGAAGCTTTCTTT. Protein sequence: CASSRLEGAGILSTEAFF.

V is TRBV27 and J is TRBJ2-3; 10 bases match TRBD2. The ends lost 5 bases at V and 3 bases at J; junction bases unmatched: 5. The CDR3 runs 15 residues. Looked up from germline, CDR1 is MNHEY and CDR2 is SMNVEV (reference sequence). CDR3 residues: CASSLAGVLTDTQYF. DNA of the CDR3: TGTGCCAGCAGTCTAGCGGGAGTGTTGACAGATACGCAGTATTTT.

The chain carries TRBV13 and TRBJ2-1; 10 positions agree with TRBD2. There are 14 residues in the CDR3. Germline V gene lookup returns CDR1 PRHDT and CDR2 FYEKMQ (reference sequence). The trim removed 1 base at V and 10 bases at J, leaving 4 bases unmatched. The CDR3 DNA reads TGTGCCAGCAGCTTAGCTAGCGGGAGAACGGAGCAGTTCTTC. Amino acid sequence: CASSLASGRTEQFF.

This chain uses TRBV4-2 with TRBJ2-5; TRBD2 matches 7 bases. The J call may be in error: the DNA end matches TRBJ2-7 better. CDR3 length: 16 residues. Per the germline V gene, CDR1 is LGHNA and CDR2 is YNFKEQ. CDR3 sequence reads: CASSQDGLDGSYEQYF. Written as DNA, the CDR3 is TGTGCCAGCAGCCAAGATGGACTAGATGGGTCCTACGAGCAGTACTTC.

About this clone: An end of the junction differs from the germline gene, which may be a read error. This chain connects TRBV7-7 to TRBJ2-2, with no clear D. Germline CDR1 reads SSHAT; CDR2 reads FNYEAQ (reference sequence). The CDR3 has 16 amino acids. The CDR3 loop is CASSFNTPENTGELFF. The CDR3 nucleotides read TGTGCTAGCAGCTTTAACACCCCAGAAAACACCGGGGAGCTGTTTTTT.

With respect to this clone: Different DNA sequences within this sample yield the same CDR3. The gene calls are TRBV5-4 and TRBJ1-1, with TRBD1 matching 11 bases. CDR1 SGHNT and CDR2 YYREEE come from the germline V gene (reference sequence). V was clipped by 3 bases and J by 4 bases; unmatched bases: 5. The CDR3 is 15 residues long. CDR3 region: CASSWGQGDFTEAFF. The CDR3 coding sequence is TGTGCCAGCAGCTGGGGACAGGGGGATTTCACTGAAGCTTTCTTT.

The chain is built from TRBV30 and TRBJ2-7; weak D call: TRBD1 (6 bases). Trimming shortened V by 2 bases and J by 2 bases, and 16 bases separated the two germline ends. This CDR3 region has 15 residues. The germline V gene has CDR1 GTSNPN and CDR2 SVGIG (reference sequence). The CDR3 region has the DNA TGTGCCTGGAGTAGGCAGGACAGCAAACCCTACGAGCAGTACTTC. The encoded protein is CAWSRQDSKPYEQYF. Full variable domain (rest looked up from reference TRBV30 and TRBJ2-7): SQTIHQWPATLVQPVGSPLSLECTVEGTSNPNLYWYRQAAGRGLQLLFYSVGIGQISSEVPQNLSASRPQDRQFILSSKKLLLSDSGFYLCAWSRQDSKPYEQYFGPGTRLTVT.